Below, one T cell receptor beta chain is given with its context. The sample comes from a study of blood T cell repertoires in COVID-19. At the level of the study: Acute and convalescent COVID-19 specimens originated in the United States, Italy and Spain.

In the original analysis: From reference gene primer amplification, estimates of nucleated cell counts were derived. Measured with immunoSEQ multiplex PCR; TCRdb has only the in-frame clones, and not every one. V, J and clone size reflect that table, while D and trimming were determined from the DNA. The sample includes fewer than 50,000 clones, roughly 83% seen only once; the top ten take 14% to 15%. Germline CDR1 reads KGHSH; CDR2 reads LQKENI. CDR3 length equals 13 residues. J gave up 3 bases and V 4 bases, and 2 bases lay outside the gene matches. The gene calls are TRBV18 and TRBJ2-7; 8 nucleotides match TRBD2. This TCR derives from a human donor in a cohort sampled during active COVID-19. Sequenced input: peripheral blood. CDR3 amino acids: CASSQGLDYEQYF. CDR3 DNA: TGTGCCAGCTCACAGGGACTAGACTACGAGCAGTACTTC.